Sequencing of this T cell receptor (beta chain) was carried out in a study of T cell clonality in common variable immunodeficiency. Broader study findings: Common variable immunodeficiency TCR beta sequences reportedly had fewer deletions and N-nucleotide insertions.

Profiled with immunoSEQ multiplex PCR; TCRdb holds only in-frame clones, not every one. Recorded here are 20,000 to 30,000 clones, none singletons. On this clone itself: Its antigen is not identified. The read gets to within 3 residues of the CDR3 end, and the germline J gene fills in the rest.

The CDR3 is 13 amino acids. V lost 6 bases and J lost 0, with 8 bases in between. Per the germline V gene, CDR1 is DFQATT and CDR2 is SNEGSKA (reference sequence). The chain joins TRBV20-1 to TRBJ1-4, with D possibly being TRBD1 (6 bases). This TCR was recovered from a human donor with common variable immunodeficiency. The sequenced sample consisted of peripheral blood mononuclear cells. CDR3: CSAEGATNEKLFF. The covered CDR3 bases are TGCAGTGCCGAGGGGGCAACTAATGAAAAA.